This T cell receptor beta chain was profiled in a study of blood T cells in healthy people across ages (dated by TCRdb to the mid-2010s). About the investigation overall: Template switching captured roughly one uniquely barcoded TCR beta cDNA molecule per two T cells in model experiments. Using deep sequencing normalized with unique cDNA molecular identifiers, the study measured how TCR beta repertoire diversity changes with age. The donors were divided into four age groups: young (average around 16 years), middle-aged (approximately 39), aged (approximately 62) and long-lived (more than 75). To avoid experimental bias, donors of different ages were randomly spread across the sequencing lanes. For two donors (one aged 18 to 29 and one aged 80 or older), the study analyzed two additional independent replicas of 1 million unique cDNA reads from the same blood draw. Study-wide conclusions, independent of this receptor: Observed TCR beta diversity per million T cells fell roughly linearly with age, and a significant reduction was already apparent by age about 43. Estimates of total diversity based on one million sequenced T cells were regarded as lower bounds and as underestimates. Conclusive comparison of naive and antigen-experienced compartments was prevented by the profiling of bulk unsorted PBMCs. The percentage of naive T cells measured by flow cytometry correlated strongly with observed TCR beta diversity. Compared with the aged group, the long-lived group had more naive CD4+ T cells, fewer expanded clones and increased TCR diversity, suggesting age selection. The CMV infection status of donors was not known, potentially confounding age-related changes in expanded clonotypes.

Library preparation employed 5' RACE. Sequencing was carried out with an Illumina HiSeq 2500. A second about 7 to 12 cycle PCR used a sample-barcoded 5' primer and a J-beta primer mix. A template-switch 5' adaptor carrying 12 random nucleotides introduced a unique molecular identifier onto each TCR beta cDNA molecule. Each sample yielded at least 2.5 million CDR3-containing paired-end reads. First-strand cDNA synthesis was performed from all RNA using the Mint cDNA synthesis kit, with priming by a TRBC-specific oligonucleotide. Following uracil-DNA glycosylase treatment, a first 18-cycle PCR with universal primers M1SS and BC2_uni_R was performed on all cDNA. As for the authors' bioinformatics: Each sample was normalized by randomly selecting 1 million high-quality reads, each carrying a distinct molecular identifier. Reads sharing molecular identifiers were discarded rather than binned into consensus sequences. CDR3 identification, clonotype clustering and error correction used MiTCR with a Q25 quality threshold and the strictest error-elimination algorithm. A nonparametric unseen species model using Euler transformation provided a lower-bound estimate of total TCR beta diversity. TCRdb took the public reads, trimmed them with fastp at Q25, ran MiXCR for clone calling and kept in-frame beta chains. All rows with the same CDR3 protein become a single entry with the most common DNA and genes. TCRdb assigned the V and J calls; the authors' analysis was not used. A total of around 800,000 distinct CDR3 sequences appear in this sample, under 80% of them only once. The ten largest clonotypes hold about a quarter of the sample.

This clonotype was seen only once. Its recognized antigen is unknown. Base qualities are not at hand, and no much larger clone is one base apart. Systemically healthy Caucasian individuals from Russia, about 38 in total and aged roughly 6 to 100 years, were included as donors. Each donor gave ten milliliters of peripheral blood, collected into EDTA-treated Vacutainer tubes. Ficoll-Paque density-gradient centrifugation was used to isolate PBMCs, with at least 7 million per sample. Trizol reagent was used to extract total RNA from the PBMCs, yielding at least 6 micrograms per sample. Naive CD45RAhigh/CD27high T cell percentages were measured by flow cytometry on a PBMC aliquot from every donor. Counted from cysteine to phenylalanine, this CDR3 has 16 amino acids. The retained sequence is limited to the CDR3, 48 bases, with the frame set at the first base. V and J are trimmed by 4 bases and 2 bases, and the gene matches miss 8 bases of the junction. Taken from the germline V gene (reference sequence), the CDR1 and CDR2 loops are MNHEY and SMNVEV.

Sequencing was done on a sample of blood. The rearranged chain carries TRBV27 and TRBJ2-7; TRBD1 matches 10 bases in the middle. This sequence was found in a man aged 25-40 years in good health. The CDR3 sequence is CASSYRQGAPPYEQYF. The nucleotide sequence is given as TGTGCCAGCAGTTATCGACAGGGGGCGCCCCCCTACGAGCAGTACTTC.